This T cell receptor beta chain was recovered during a study of CD8 T cells in Susac syndrome. RNA totalling about 0.45 to 1 ug underwent reverse transcription with random hexamers. TCR beta CDR3 was amplified by immunoSEQ multiplex PCR. This amplification extended across 54 Vbeta and 13 Jbeta segments. Via MiXCR, TCRdb re-called the immunoSEQ multiplex PCR reads, giving one row per CDR3 protein. Counted here are a few hundred thousand distinct CDR3 sequences, roughly 90% occurring once; the ten biggest clones make up around 0.2%. Sequencing was performed on CD8+ T cells from PBMCs. The sequence was collected from a human donor with multiple sclerosis.

The CDR3 DNA reads as TGTGCCAGCAGTTTATGGAGGGGAGATACGCAGTATTTT. Amino acids: CASSLWRGDTQYF. The chain has TRBV27 and TRBJ2-3; tentative D call: TRBD2 (6 bases). The CDR3 covers 13 residues. Trimming cost V 1 base and J 5 bases, with 7 bases left between them. Germline values: CDR1 MNHEY, CDR2 SMNVEV (reference sequence).